A single sample is the source of the 18 T cell receptor beta chains below, sequenced in a study of blood T cell repertoires in COVID-19. Method: immunoSEQ multiplex PCR; TCRdb's copy keeps in-frame clones and lacks some. This table holds about 56,000 clones, about 91% found once. The material sequenced was peripheral blood. Source of these receptors: a woman aged 60 to 75 with COVID-19, enrolled during active disease.

V usage is TRBV7-2 and J usage is TRBJ2-5, with 14 nucleotides matching TRBD2. Germline V CDR1 and CDR2: SGHTA, FQGNSA. The CDR3 runs 17 residues. The V and J ends lost 0 bases and 5 bases, in that order; junction bases with no gene match: 5. The CDR3 protein is CASSLATSGGVGETQYF. The CDR3, as DNA: TGTGCCAGCAGCTTAGCGACTAGCGGGGGGGTTGGGGAGACCCAGTACTTC.

The V and J genes are TRBV6-6 and TRBJ2-5; D not certain. This CDR3 is built from 16 residues. V gave up 2 bases and J gave up 1 base, with 14 bases separating them. Looked up from germline, CDR1 is MNHNY and CDR2 is SVGAGI (reference sequence). CDR3 coding DNA: TGTGCCAGCAGTTACACCGCTAGACTGGCCCAAGAGACCCAGTACTTC. Protein: CASSYTARLAQETQYF.

The CDR3 DNA is TGTGCCAGCAGCTCCAGCCCACAGAGTAACACTGAAGCTTTCTTT. This translates into CASSSSPQSNTEAFF. The J gene is TRBJ1-1, the V gene TRBV7-9; D is unclear. V gave up 4 bases and J gave up 2 bases, with 14 bases separating them. The CDR3 is made up of 15 amino acids. The germline CDR1 and CDR2 sequences are SEHNR and FQNEAQ (reference sequence). Filled out from reference TRBV7-9 and TRBJ1-1, the complete variable domain reads DTGVSQNPRHKITKRGQNVTFRCDPISEHNRLYWYRQTLGQGPEFLTYFQNEAQLEKSRLLSDRFSAERPKGSFSTLEIQRTEQGDSAMYLCASSSSPQSNTEAFFGQGTRLTVV.

This clone came up a few times. The chain employs TRBV10-3 and TRBJ2-5; TRBD2 agrees at 15 bases. The germline V gene encodes CDR1 ENHRY and CDR2 SYGVKD. This CDR3 is 13 amino acids long. The V and J ends lost 11 bases and 5 bases, in that order; junction bases with no gene match: 3. CDR3 amino acids: CASGTSGRETQYF. The CDR3 DNA follows: TGTGCCTCGGGGACTAGCGGGAGGGAGACCCAGTACTTC.

This chain joins TRBV29-1 and TRBJ2-1, with TRBD1 matching 11 bases. The CDR3 contains 15 residues. Germline V gives CDR1 SQVTM, CDR2 ANQGSEA. V was clipped by 6 bases and J by 7 bases; unmatched bases: 11. The DNA for the CDR3 is TGCAGCGTCGATTCCGGGACAGGGGGGAGAAATGAGCAGTTCTTC. This translates into CSVDSGTGGRNEQFF.

This clone was counted once. The chain carries TRBV6-2 or TRBV6-3 and TRBJ2-7, with a possible D match to TRBD1 (5 bases). This CDR3 comprises 11 residues. CDR1 is MNHEY, CDR2 SVGEGT, per germline. Trimming took 6 bases from V and 12 from J, leaving 15 bases between them. The chain's CDR3 is CASSQTEIRYF. The CDR3 nucleotides read TGTGCCAGCAGCCAGACAGAGATCAGGTACTTC.

The CDR3 loop reads CASSEQGRLAGVVRTDTQYF. DNA for the CDR3: TGTGCCAGCAGCGAACAGGGGAGACTAGCGGGAGTCGTGCGGACAGATACGCAGTATTTT. V and J are TRBV5-5 and TRBJ2-3; 12 bases map to TRBD2. The CDR3 runs to 20 residues. CDR1 is SGHKS, CDR2 YYEKEE, per germline (reference sequence). V gave up 4 bases and J gave up 3 bases; unmatched junction bases: 18.

The chain joins TRBV30 to TRBJ1-6; D possibly corresponds to TRBD1 (6 bases). Per the germline V gene, CDR1 is GTSNPN and CDR2 is SVGIG (reference sequence). V was shortened by 2 bases and J by 5 bases, with 13 bases between the two germline ends. The CDR3 is 15 amino acids. The DNA of the CDR3 is TGTGCCTGGAGTATTGGGGGCGCGAATAATTCACCCCTCCACTTT. Translated, it gives CAWSIGGANNSPLHF.

V is TRBV10-1 and J is TRBJ2-2; 7 bases are shared with TRBD1. Germline CDR1 is WNHNN and CDR2 is SYGVQD (reference sequence). V lost 3 bases, J lost 3 bases, and 1 base stayed unmatched. The CDR3 length is 14 residues. CDR3 protein: CASSDGTDTGELFF. The CDR3 DNA reads as TGCGCCAGCAGTGACGGGACAGACACCGGGGAGCTGTTTTTT.

The rearrangement uses TRBV19 and TRBJ2-3, with D maybe TRBD2 (5 bases). The CDR3 spans 12 residues. Trimming removed 11 bases from V and 3 bases from J, with 12 bases in between. In germline, CDR1 is LNHDA, CDR2 SQIVND (reference sequence). The CDR3 here is CADPRGTDTQYF. DNA of the CDR3: TGTGCCGATCCTAGAGGGACAGATACGCAGTATTTT.

CDR3: CASSQWTSDYEQYF. CDR3 coding DNA: TGTGCCAGCAGCCAATGGACTAGCGACTACGAGCAGTACTTC. The chain uses TRBV4-2 and TRBJ2-7; 9 nucleotides match TRBD2. V trimming: 2 bases; J trimming: 3 bases; junction bases outside the gene matches: 2. Germline V CDR1 and CDR2: LGHNA, YNFKEQ. The CDR3 length is 14 residues.

The chain links TRBV19 to TRBJ2-3, with TRBD2 as a possible D gene (5 bases). The CDR3 has 13 amino acids. The germline V gene encodes CDR1 LNHDA and CDR2 SQIVND (reference sequence). V lost 7 bases to trimming and J lost 7 bases, with 15 bases between them. The CDR3 nucleotides read TGTGCCAGTACCCATTCCGGGATAAATACGCAGTATTTT. It yields the protein CASTHSGINTQYF.

This rearrangement joins TRBV5-6 to TRBJ2-7; D gene unclear. The germline V gene has CDR1 SGHDT and CDR2 YYEEEE. Between the trimmed V and J ends, which lost 5 bases and 3 bases, there was a span of 12 bases. The CDR3 extends over 13 amino acids. CDR3 sequence (DNA): TGTGCCAGCAGTCCGACCTCGGGCTACGAGCAGTACTTC. Protein product: CASSPTSGYEQYF.

V and J are TRBV27 and TRBJ1-2, with 7 positions matching TRBD1. Losses at the gene ends were 5 bases for V and 0 bases for J; bases not matched to a gene: 12. Germline assignment: CDR1 MNHEY and CDR2 SMNVEV (reference sequence). This CDR3 comprises 17 residues. CDR3 sequence reads: CASSPSPGQAANYGYTF. The CDR3 nucleotides read TGTGCCAGCAGTCCCTCCCCCGGACAGGCGGCTAACTATGGCTACACCTTC.

The rearrangement joins TRBV9 to TRBJ1-2, with D perhaps matching TRBD1 (6 bases). The CDR3 runs to 15 residues. Germline CDR1 reads SGDLS; CDR2 reads YYNGEE. The ends were cut back, 0 bases at V and 3 bases at J, with 12 bases in the middle. This CDR3 reads CASSVDGGRDYGYTF. The DNA of the CDR3 is TGTGCCAGCAGCGTAGACGGGGGGCGTGACTATGGCTACACCTTC.

The genes are TRBV11-3 and TRBJ2-7; D is unclear. This CDR3 has 14 residues. Germline V gene data show CDR1 as SGHNT and CDR2 as YENEEA. Trimming removed 1 base from V and 2 bases from J, with 9 bases in between. In DNA form, the CDR3 reads TGTGCCAGCAGCTTAGGGTGGCCGACCTACGAGCAGTACTTC. Its translation: CASSLGWPTYEQYF.

V gene TRBV5-8 combines with J gene TRBJ1-5, with D perhaps TRBD1 (5 bases). CDR1 and CDR2 (germline): SGHTS, YDEGEE. With 1 base removed from V and 3 bases from J, the gap between germline ends came to 14 bases. This CDR3 region has 16 residues. The CDR3: CASSLRPRGINQPQHF. The CDR3 coding sequence is TGTGCCAGCAGCTTGCGTCCCCGGGGGATCAATCAGCCCCAGCATTTT. Looking up the rest from reference TRBV5-8 and TRBJ1-5 gives the full variable domain: EAGVTQSPTHLIKTRGQQATLRCSPISGHTSVYWYQQALGLGLQFLLWYDEGEERNRGNFPPRFSGRQFPNYSSELNVNALELEDSALYLCASSLRPRGINQPQHFGDGTRLSIL.

The chain is built from TRBV4-3 and TRBJ2-1; 10 nucleotides match TRBD2. The V and J ends lost 0 bases and 4 bases, in that order; junction bases with no gene match: 3. There are 16 residues in the CDR3. CDR1 is LGHNA, CDR2 YSLEER, per germline. The CDR3 reads CASSQEVAGGYNEQFF. CDR3 coding DNA: TGCGCCAGCAGCCAAGAGGTAGCGGGGGGTTACAATGAGCAGTTCTTC.